Listed below are T cell receptor beta chains from one sample, sequenced in a study of PD-1 blockade in classical Hodgkin lymphoma. Profiled with immunoSEQ multiplex PCR; TCRdb holds only in-frame clones, not every one. The sample lists fewer than 25,000 clones; about 88% were seen once. Sequenced material: CD4+ T cells from blood. These TCRs come from a human donor with classical Hodgkin lymphoma. Both conserved end residues are part of each CDR3. The D gene is left open where the match is weak. The listing skips clone size in some rows; elsewhere it reads once, few, many or a size class.

D	V	J	size	CDR3	DNA
TRBD1	TRBV18	TRBJ1-1	NA	CASSPIGTGGTEAFF	TGTGCCAGCTCACCAATAGGGACAGGAGGTACTGAAGCTTTCTTT
NA	TRBV7-3	TRBJ2-5	NA	CASSLTAGRVGETQYF	TGTGCCAGCAGCTTAACGGCCGGCAGGGTGGGGGAGACCCAGTACTTC
NA	TRBV2	TRBJ1-1	few	CASSEVRNTEAFF	TGTGCCAGCAGTGAAGTGAGGAACACTGAAGCTTTCTTT
TRBD1	TRBV5-4	TRBJ1-1	NA	CASRYRGMNTEAFF	TGTGCCAGCAGGTACAGGGGGATGAACACTGAAGCTTTCTTT
NA	TRBV1	TRBJ2-1	NA	CTSSQPLSGTRGNEQFF	TGCACCAGCAGCCAACCCCTTTCCGGGACTAGGGGGAATGAGCAGTTCTTC
NA	TRBV15	TRBJ2-4	NA	CATSRDSRTLGF	TGTGCCACCAGCAGAGATTCACGGACACTTGGGTTC
NA	TRBV30	TRBJ2-5	NA	CAWSVGEKETQYF	TGTGCCTGGAGTGTAGGTGAGAAAGAGACCCAGTACTTC
TRBD1	TRBV19	TRBJ2-5	NA	CASSPWDRGARETQYF	TGTGCCAGTAGTCCCTGGGACAGGGGGGCCAGAGAGACCCAGTACTTC
NA	TRBV10-2	TRBJ1-1	NA	CASSGPAWSTEAFF	TGCGCCAGCAGTGGTCCAGCCTGGAGCACTGAAGCTTTCTTT
TRBD1	TRBV2	TRBJ2-7	NA	CASSEGQGDNEQYF	TGTGCCAGCAGTGAAGGACAGGGGGACAACGAGCAGTACTTC
NA	TRBV7-2	TRBJ1-2	NA	CASSSPGRGLGYTF	TGTGCCAGCAGCTCCCCCGGGAGGGGGTTAGGCTACACCTTC
NA	TRBV5-1	TRBJ1-1	few	CASSLGPTNTEAFF	TGCGCCAGCAGCTTGGGACCCACGAACACTGAAGCTTTCTTT
TRBD1	TRBV7-9	TRBJ1-1	NA	CASSLSPGTGDTEAFF	TGTGCCAGCAGCTTGTCGCCCGGGACAGGGGACACTGAAGCTTTCTTT
NA	TRBV5-5	TRBJ1-4	NA	CASSHNDRYFPLNEKLFF	TGTGCCAGCAGTCATAATGACAGGTACTTTCCCCTTAATGAAAAACTGTTTTTT
NA	TRBV9	TRBJ2-2	NA	CASSVFPGLNTGELFF	TGTGCCAGCAGCGTATTCCCCGGGCTGAACACCGGGGAGCTGTTTTTT
TRBD1	TRBV7-8	TRBJ2-7	NA	CASTTLGTGLYEQYF	TGTGCCAGCACCACCCTCGGGACAGGCCTCTACGAGCAGTACTTC
NA	TRBV5-4	TRBJ2-2	NA	CASSQYRVPNTGELFF	TGTGCCAGCAGCCAATACAGGGTCCCGAACACCGGGGAGCTGTTTTTT
NA	TRBV30	TRBJ1-1	few	CAWQFGGGTEAFF	TGTGCCTGGCAGTTTGGGGGCGGCACTGAAGCTTTCTTT
NA	TRBV7-8	TRBJ2-7	once	CASSRWGESSYEQYF	TGTGCCAGCAGCCGATGGGGGGAAAGCTCCTACGAGCAGTACTTC
TRBD1	TRBV5-1	TRBJ2-2	NA	CASTGTGLISNTGELFF	TGCGCCAGCACCGGGACAGGGCTAATATCGAACACCGGGGAGCTGTTTTTT
NA	TRBV7-2	TRBJ2-1	NA	CASSVARNEQFF	TGTGCCAGCAGCGTGGCGAGGAATGAGCAGTTCTTC
NA	TRBV7-2	TRBJ2-1	NA	CASSSFYNEQFF	TGTGCCAGCAGCTCCTTCTACAATGAGCAGTTCTTC
NA	TRBV6-6	TRBJ2-7	NA	CASSYGIGQTPYEQYF	TGTGCCAGCAGTTACGGGATTGGACAGACCCCCTACGAGCAGTACTTC
NA	TRBV7-2	TRBJ1-5	NA	CASSQTGYNQPQHF	TGTGCCAGCAGCCAAACAGGATACAATCAGCCCCAGCATTTT
TRBD2	TRBV7-9	TRBJ2-5	NA	CASTPSALAGGLETQYF	TGTGCCAGCACTCCCTCCGCGCTAGCGGGGGGCTTAGAGACCCAGTACTTC
NA	TRBV5-1	TRBJ2-3	NA	CASSSYPGTDTQYF	TGCGCCAGCAGCTCCTACCCTGGCACAGATACGCAGTATTTT
NA	TRBV14	TRBJ1-4	NA	CASSQDLRANEKLFF	TGTGCCAGCAGCCAAGACCTTCGGGCTAATGAAAAACTGTTTTTT
NA	TRBV27	TRBJ2-3	NA	CASRLGVTDTQYF	TGTGCCAGCCGATTAGGAGTCACAGATACGCAGTATTTT
NA	TRBV7-8	TRBJ1-1	NA	CASSRLNTEAFF	TGTGCCAGCAGCCGATTGAACACTGAAGCTTTCTTT
NA	TRBV7-9	TRBJ2-7	NA	CASSLLRDYEQYF	TGTGCCAGCAGCTTGTTAAGGGACTACGAGCAGTACTTC
NA	TRBV6-1	TRBJ2-2	NA	CASSGEVNTGELFF	TGTGCCAGCAGTGGGGAAGTTAACACCGGGGAGCTGTTTTTT
NA	TRBV28	TRBJ2-1	NA	CASQLNLGQFF	TGTGCCAGCCAGCTTAATTTGGGGCAGTTCTTC
NA	TRBV2	TRBJ2-6	NA	CASSVISSGANVLTF	TGTGCCAGCAGTGTCATCTCCTCTGGGGCCAACGTCCTGACTTTC
NA	TRBV10-3	TRBJ1-5	few	CAISDLTNQPQHF	TGTGCCATCAGTGACCTCACCAATCAGCCCCAGCATTTT
TRBD1	TRBV18	TRBJ2-2	NA	CASSPLPGQGTLPNTGELFF	TGTGCCAGCTCACCACTACCGGGACAGGGGACCCTACCGAACACCGGGGAGCTGTTTTTT
TRBD2	TRBV4-1	TRBJ2-1	NA	CASSLIVRLANEQFF	TGCGCCAGCAGCCTCATAGTAAGACTAGCCAATGAGCAGTTCTTC
NA	TRBV2	TRBJ2-2	NA	CASSEIFPGELFF	TGTGCCAGCAGTGAAATTTTCCCCGGGGAGCTGTTTTTT
TRBD2	TRBV5-6	TRBJ2-3	NA	CASSLRSLAGQNTDTQYF	TGTGCCAGCAGCTTGCGGTCACTAGCGGGACAGAACACAGATACGCAGTATTTT
TRBD1	TRBV5-6	TRBJ2-7	few	CASSSDRVPYEQYF	TGTGCCAGCAGCTCGGACAGGGTCCCCTACGAGCAGTACTTC
TRBD1	TRBV30	TRBJ1-2	NA	CASEQGAPAFYGYTF	TGTGCCTCGGAGCAGGGGGCCCCTGCTTTCTATGGCTACACCTTC
NA	TRBV6-6	TRBJ1-4	NA	CASNHGTDNEKLFF	TGTGCCAGCAATCACGGGACGGATAATGAAAAACTGTTTTTT
NA	TRBV27	TRBJ1-6	NA	CASSRYNSPLHF	TGTGCCAGCAGTCGCTATAATTCACCCCTCCACTTT
NA	TRBV5-1	TRBJ2-1	NA	CASSLDTLSRRFF	TGCGCCAGCAGCCTTGACACCCTAAGCCGTAGGTTCTTC
TRBD2	TRBV11-2	TRBJ2-7	NA	CASSPRLAGVWEQYF	TGTGCCAGCAGCCCGCGACTAGCGGGAGTATGGGAGCAGTACTTC
NA	TRBV5-4	TRBJ1-1	NA	CASSSGAQVSEAFF	TGTGCCAGCAGCTCTGGGGCGCAGGTTTCTGAAGCTTTCTTT